This T cell receptor beta chain was observed in a study of blood T cell repertoires in COVID-19 (TCRdb year 2020). Background for the entire study: Collaborator samples came from the United States, Italy and Spain and covered acute and convalescent phases of COVID-19. The prospective study material was composed of cDNA or gDNA derived from T cells, B-cell-depleted T cells, or PBMCs. Subjects who had been exposed to COVID-19, were actively infected with it, or had recovered from it provided the deeply sampled blood TCRbeta repertoires that made up the dataset. The repertoires were released in a freely available public database intended as a resource for research on the immune response to SARS-CoV-2. The samples were drawn from two sources: the first 160 participants of the ongoing ImmuneRACE study, and 1,254 subjects contributed by 6 global collaborators. The sample metadata nearly always contained a de-identified subject ID, COVID-19 status, age in years and sex. HLA class I and class II types, where available, came from metadata supplied by the sample provider rather than from assay-based typing.

The collaborating institutions used their own protocols to collect whole blood in K2EDTA tubes. For TCRbeta analysis, collaborators shipped samples as frozen whole blood, isolated PBMCs, or DNA extracted from either of those sample types. Regarding this clone: It lacks a known antigen. No base quality values were provided; no much bigger clone lies one nucleotide off.

Study-wide findings and limitations: Clinical and demographic metadata were provided uncurated, with the amount varying by source and participant.

The immunoSEQ Assay, a bias-controlled multiplex PCR, was used to amplify TCRbeta CDR3 regions from genomic DNA. The paper's data handling went like this. The number of nucleated cells in each sample was estimated from the amplification of reference gene primers within the assay. To quantify the absolute abundance of each unique TCRbeta CDR3 rearrangement, sequence reads were collapsed and filtered. Productive Simpson clonality was computed per sample as the square root of Simpson's diversity index over productive rearrangements. In TCRdb, the immuneACCESS table is reduced to in-frame sequences with V and J assigned. These tables do not hold every clone; where another copy was compared, an unresolved V gene accounts for under half, and the others remain unexplained. That table supplies the V and J calls and clone size; D and trimming were determined from the DNA. The sample table holds 110,000 or so clones, of which approximately 81% were seen once. The ten top clones hold around an eighth of the sample.

CDR3 length: 14 amino acids, cysteine to phenylalanine. Only CDR3 DNA remains: 42 bases, in frame from the first base. According to the germline V gene (reference sequence), CDR1 reads GTSNPN and CDR2 reads SVGIG. V ends up 2 bases short and J 4 bases short, with an unmatched junction base count of 6. Input material: peripheral blood. This chain joins TRBV30 to TRBJ2-3, with TRBD1 identical over 7 junction bases. The clonotype comes from a human donor in a cohort sampled during active COVID-19. Read as DNA, the sequence is TGTGCCTGGAGTCCCGGACAGGCGGCAGATACGCAGTATTTT. It codes for CAWSPGQAADTQYF.